This passage covers 32 T cell receptor beta chains from one sample sequenced in a study of cytomegalovirus exposure and HLA in healthy donors. This PCR relied on a set of 60 Vbeta primers and 13 Jbeta primers. Some clones are missing from TCRdb's copy, which holds only in-frame ones; the method was immunoSEQ multiplex PCR. The sample includes around 140,000 clones, approximately 82% of them seen just once. Material for sequencing was PBMCs. The receptors stem from a female donor in good health and CMV-seronegative.

V gene TRBV4-3 combines with J gene TRBJ2-5; 8 nucleotides align to TRBD2. Trimming took 3 bases from V and 1 from J; bases not matched to a gene: 7. The germline CDR1 and CDR2 sequences are LGHNA and YSLEER. CDR3 length: 16 residues. The CDR3 DNA sequence: TGCGCCAGCAGCCACGGCGGCGGGAGGCTCCAAGAGACCCAGTACTTC. It yields the protein CASSHGGGRLQETQYF.

The CDR3 protein is CASSWPRTPAAVSGANVLTF. Written as DNA, the CDR3 is TGCGCCAGCAGCTGGCCCAGGACTCCGGCTGCTGTGTCTGGGGCCAACGTCCTGACTTTC. The chain combines TRBV5-1 with TRBJ2-6, with D maybe TRBD2 (5 bases). Germline values: CDR1 SGHRS, CDR2 YFSETQ. V shed 3 bases and J shed 1 base, with 23 bases lying between them. The CDR3 is 20 amino acids.

This clone was seen at least ten times. The gene calls are TRBV4-1 and TRBJ1-1, with D uncertain. The CDR3 totals 18 residues. Trimming removed 1 base at V and 0 bases at J, with 18 bases between. In germline, CDR1 is MGHRA, CDR2 YSYEKL. CDR3 in amino acids: CASSQGILGKSMNTEAFF. CDR3 in DNA: TGCGCCAGCAGCCAAGGAATCTTGGGCAAGTCCATGAACACTGAAGCTTTCTTT.

In this sample, this clone turned up once. This chain links TRBV6-1 with TRBJ1-2; D may be TRBD1 (5 bases). The germline CDR1 and CDR2 sequences are MNHNS and SASEGT. This CDR3 comprises 13 residues. V was clipped by 8 bases and J by 4 bases, with 14 bases between them. DNA for the CDR3: TGTGCCAGCTCCCCTGGCAGGGCCTATGGCTACACCTTC. Its translation: CASSPGRAYGYTF.

V gene TRBV7-9 combines with J gene TRBJ1-1; the match to TRBD1 covers 8 bases. J lost 5 bases, V lost 2 bases, and 7 bases had no gene match. This CDR3 region has 15 residues. Germline CDR1 SEHNR, CDR2 FQNEAQ (reference sequence). As DNA, the CDR3 is TGTGCCAGCAGCTTAATGGGACAGGTGCTGACTGAAGCTTTCTTT. Translation gives CASSLMGQVLTEAFF.

The chain joins TRBV4-3 to TRBJ1-3; 8 bases fit TRBD1. The CDR3 runs 16 residues. Trimming at V came to 4 bases and at J to 2 bases, leaving 7 bases not matched to a gene. CDR1 and CDR2 from the germline V gene are LGHNA and YSLEER. This CDR3 reads CASSPQVQGAGNTIYF. DNA for the CDR3: TGCGCCAGCAGCCCACAGGTACAGGGGGCTGGAAACACCATATATTTT.

By sample fraction, this clone is medium-sized (0.01 to 0.1%). The rearrangement uses TRBV4-1 and TRBJ2-4; the match to TRBD2 covers 10 bases. Losses at the gene ends were 0 bases for V and 8 bases for J; bases not matched to a gene: 4. The CDR3 loop spans 15 amino acids. Looked up from germline, CDR1 is MGHRA and CDR2 is YSYEKL. CDR3 residues: CASSQEFSGRYIQYF. The CDR3 DNA reads TGCGCCAGCAGCCAAGAGTTTAGCGGGAGGTACATTCAGTACTTC.

The chain recombines TRBV18 with TRBJ2-7; TRBD2 matches 8 bases. CDR3 size: 15 residues. After removal of 0 bases from V and 6 bases from J, the junction contained 7 bases not matched to a gene. Germline V gene data show CDR1 as KGHSH and CDR2 as LQKENI. The CDR3 loop reads CASSPPGLVTLEQYF. In DNA, the CDR3 is TGTGCCAGCTCACCACCGGGACTAGTGACGCTCGAGCAGTACTTC.

This clone came up a few times. The chain carries TRBV28 and TRBJ2-7; D unclear. CDR1 is MDHEN, CDR2 SYDVKM, per germline. The V and J ends lost 8 bases and 7 bases respectively, with 18 bases between them. The CDR3 contains 13 residues. CDR3: CASSLEVSEEQYF. The CDR3 DNA follows: TGTGCCAGCTCCTTAGAAGTTAGTGAAGAGCAGTACTTC.

The J gene is TRBJ2-3, the V gene TRBV6-5; 10 nucleotides align to TRBD2. V lost 4 bases, J lost 5 bases, and 6 bases stayed unmatched. Germline V gene lookup returns CDR1 MNHEY and CDR2 SVGAGI. The CDR3 runs 15 residues. CDR3 nucleotide sequence: TGTGCCAGCAGTTTAGAGCGGGAGGGGAGAGATACGCAGTATTTT. It translates to CASSLEREGRDTQYF.

The chain joins TRBV18 to TRBJ1-2; D gene uncertain. V was shortened by 3 bases and J by 1 base, with 9 bases between the two germline ends. The CDR3 totals 14 residues. CDR1 and CDR2 (germline): KGHSH, LQKENI. CDR3 DNA sequence: TGTGCCAGCTCACCGCGCCAGGATAACTATGGCTACACCTTC. It codes for CASSPRQDNYGYTF.

The chain couples TRBV7-6 to TRBJ2-3; no reliable D call. The V end lost 4 bases, the J end lost 6 bases, and 14 bases lay between the germline ends. Germline V gene sequence: CDR1 SGHVS, CDR2 FNYEAQ. The CDR3 has 14 residues. The CDR3 protein is CASSSSPTADTQYF. CDR3 nucleotide sequence: TGTGCCAGCAGCTCCTCCCCTACTGCCGATACGCAGTATTTT. The full variable domain, in which reference TRBV7-6 and TRBJ2-3 provide the parts outside the CDR3, is GAGVSQSPRYKVTKRGQDVALRCDPISGHVSLYWYRQALGQGPEFLTYFNYEAQQDKSGLPNDRFSAERPEGSISTLTIQRTEQRDSAMYRCASSSSPTADTQYFGPGTRLTVL.

This rearrangement joins TRBV5-4 to TRBJ2-3; 9 nucleotides line up with TRBD2. This CDR3 has 18 residues. The germline V gene encodes CDR1 SGHNT and CDR2 YYREEE (reference sequence). With 0 bases clipped from V and 4 bases from J, the junction kept 12 bases outside the gene matches. The CDR3 loop reads CASSLDRASGTGADTQYF. CDR3 DNA: TGTGCCAGCAGCTTGGATAGGGCTAGCGGGACTGGAGCAGATACGCAGTATTTT.

This clone was counted between two and nine times. J is TRBJ1-4 and V is TRBV7-2; 7 bases fit TRBD1. The CDR3 has 15 residues. V was pared by 5 bases and J by 10 bases, with 13 bases of the junction left unmatched. CDR1 and CDR2 from the germline V gene are SGHTA and FQGNSA. CDR3 amino acids: CASSTQGVGSGKLFF. CDR3 DNA: TGTGCCAGCAGCACCCAGGGGGTGGGGTCAGGAAAACTGTTTTTT.

The V call is TRBV4-1, the J call TRBJ1-5; D unresolved. This CDR3 comprises 15 residues. V gave up 2 bases and J gave up 1 base, with 9 bases separating them. In germline, CDR1 is MGHRA, CDR2 YSYEKL. CDR3 in amino acids: CASSQRQVSNQPQHF. The CDR3 bases are TGCGCCAGCAGCCAAAGGCAGGTCAGCAATCAGCCCCAGCATTTT.

The genes are TRBV11-1 and TRBJ2-1, with 11 bases fitting TRBD1. CDR3 length: 15 amino acids. V shed 5 bases and J 6 bases; nucleotides not matched to a gene: 6. Germline CDR1 reads SGHAT; CDR2 reads FQDESV (reference sequence). CDR3 loop: CASSRGQGATNEQFF. Written as DNA, the CDR3 is TGTGCCAGCAGCCGAGGACAGGGGGCGACCAATGAGCAGTTCTTC.

V gene TRBV19 combines with J gene TRBJ1-5; the match to TRBD1 covers 11 bases. Looked up from germline, CDR1 is LNHDA and CDR2 is SQIVND (reference sequence). The V and J ends lost 4 bases and 7 bases, in that order; junction bases with no gene match: 6. This CDR3 region has 15 residues. CDR3 protein: CASSTGTGGRQPQHF. The CDR3 nucleotides read TGTGCCAGTAGTACAGGGACAGGGGGGAGACAGCCCCAGCATTTT.

The rearrangement uses TRBV28 and TRBJ2-7; 11 positions agree with TRBD2. The V segment lost 4 bases and the J segment 7 bases; nucleotides outside the gene matches: 12. The CDR3 is 16 residues long. The germline CDR1 and CDR2 sequences are MDHEN and SYDVKM. The CDR3 is CASSSGSGRGSWEQYF. The CDR3 bases are TGTGCCAGCAGTTCTGGTAGCGGGAGGGGGTCATGGGAGCAGTACTTC.

The chain couples TRBV10-3 to TRBJ2-3; tentatively, D is TRBD2 (5 bases). The ends were cut back, 6 bases at V and 3 bases at J, with 13 bases in the middle. The germline gives CDR1 ENHRY, CDR2 SYGVKD. This CDR3 has 14 amino acids. The chain's CDR3 is CAIRDPLGTDTQYF. CDR3 nucleotide sequence: TGTGCCATCAGAGACCCACTAGGGACAGATACGCAGTATTTT.

V gene TRBV27 combines with J gene TRBJ1-1; no clear D gene. V was trimmed by 0 bases and J by 0 bases, leaving 2 bases between them. CDR1 is MNHEY, CDR2 SMNVEV, per germline (reference sequence). This CDR3 has 13 residues. The CDR3 protein is CASSLSLNTEAFF. For the CDR3, the DNA is TGTGCCAGCAGTTTATCCTTGAACACTGAAGCTTTCTTT.

The chain is built from TRBV13 and TRBJ2-1; 11 bases match TRBD2. CDR3 size: 15 residues. J was trimmed by 7 bases and V by 4 bases; bases with no gene match: 6. Germline lookup yields CDR1 PRHDT and CDR2 FYEKMQ (reference sequence). In nucleotides, the CDR3 is TGTGCCAGCAGCTCAATAGCGGGAGGGGATAATGAGCAGTTCTTC. As protein: CASSSIAGGDNEQFF.

The V call is TRBV30, the J call TRBJ2-3; D is undetermined. CDR1 is GTSNPN and CDR2 is SVGIG in the germline V gene (reference sequence). This CDR3 is 13 amino acids long. V dropped 0 bases and J dropped 1 base, with 5 bases sitting between them. The CDR3 protein is CAWSVYGTDTQYF. Written as DNA, the CDR3 is TGTGCCTGGAGTGTATATGGCACAGATACGCAGTATTTT.

V usage is TRBV4-3 and J usage is TRBJ1-4; 8 bases are a match to TRBD1. With 5 bases clipped from V and 7 bases from J, the junction kept 9 bases outside the gene matches. In germline, CDR1 is LGHNA, CDR2 YSLEER. The CDR3 sequence is 15 residues long. CDR3 nucleotide sequence: TGCGCCAGCAGCGAAGCAGGGGGCATTCGTGAAAAACTGTTTTTT. This sequence encodes CASSEAGGIREKLFF.

Turning to this clone: Distinct nucleotide sequences in the sample also encode this CDR3. The chain joins TRBV5-4 to TRBJ1-1, with 8 bases lining up with TRBD1. The junction had 5 bases not matched to a gene; V was cut back by 3 bases and J by 1 base. The CDR3 contains 15 residues. The germline V gene encodes CDR1 SGHNT and CDR2 YYREEE (reference sequence). The CDR3 sequence: CASSSPGQGNTEAFF. CDR3 DNA: TGTGCCAGCAGCTCACCCGGACAGGGGAACACTGAAGCTTTCTTT.

This clone was counted once. J is TRBJ1-2 and V is TRBV4-1; 11 nucleotides align to TRBD1. The CDR3 is 15 residues long. Germline V gene data show CDR1 as MGHRA and CDR2 as YSYEKL. After removal of 3 bases from V and 8 bases from J, the junction contained 8 bases not matched to a gene. The CDR3 reads CASSQLDRGPNGYTF. Written as DNA, the CDR3 is TGCGCCAGCAGCCAGCTGGACAGGGGGCCTAACGGCTACACCTTC.

This chain uses TRBV7-9 with TRBJ2-7; TRBD2 is a possible D gene (6 bases). This CDR3 spans 12 amino acids. Trimming removed 1 base at V and 5 bases at J, with 6 bases between. Germline V gene data show CDR1 as SEHNR and CDR2 as FQNEAQ (reference sequence). The CDR3 DNA is TGTGCCAGCAGCTTAGGGAGGGACGAGCAGTACTTC. This codes for CASSLGRDEQYF.

This clone appeared a few times. This sequence joins TRBV7-2 and TRBJ1-1; D possibly corresponds to TRBD1 (5 bases). The V end lost 5 bases, the J end lost 3 bases, and 13 bases lay between the germline ends. The CDR3 spans 14 residues. CDR1 is SGHTA and CDR2 is FQGNSA in the germline V gene. CDR3 amino acids: CASSRRQGDTEAFF. Here the CDR3 DNA reads TGTGCCAGCAGCCGAAGGCAGGGTGACACTGAAGCTTTCTTT.

With respect to this clone: The junction shows a germline mismatch at one end, possibly a read error. The rearrangement joins TRBV19 to TRBJ1-1, with D perhaps TRBD1 (6 bases). This CDR3 is built from 14 residues. CDR1 is LNHDA, CDR2 SQIVND, per germline (reference sequence). DNA of the CDR3: TGTGCTAGTAAAAGGGGGACAATAGACACTGAAGCTTTCTTT. Protein sequence: CASKRGTIDTEAFF.

This chain links TRBV6-1 with TRBJ1-1, with 7 bases identical to TRBD1. The germline V gene has CDR1 MNHNS and CDR2 SASEGT. J gave up 2 bases and V 6 bases, and 6 bases lay outside the gene matches. The CDR3 runs 14 residues. CDR3: CASRLNRGNTEAFF. The CDR3 DNA follows: TGTGCCAGCAGACTAAACAGGGGTAACACTGAAGCTTTCTTT.

The chain carries TRBV11-1 and TRBJ2-7; TRBD1 agrees at 8 bases. Germline trimming cut 5 bases from V and 1 base from J; bases unmatched to any gene: 10. The V gene's germline CDR1 is SGHAT and CDR2 FQDESV (reference sequence). CDR3 length: 16 amino acids. CDR3 sequence (DNA): TGTGCCAGCAGCACCGGACAGGGTGGTTTGTCCTACGAGCAGTACTTC. This translates into CASSTGQGGLSYEQYF.

In nucleotides, the CDR3 is TGTGCCAGCAGCCAGACAGGGGTGTCCTACGAGCAGTACTTC. Translating gives CASSQTGVSYEQYF. The chain has TRBV6-1 and TRBJ2-7; 8 bases are a match to TRBD1. Germline loops: CDR1 MNHNS, CDR2 SASEGT. Losses at the gene ends were 6 bases for V and 1 base for J; bases not matched to a gene: 5. The CDR3 has 14 amino acids.

The chain has TRBV7-6 and TRBJ2-6, with TRBD1 matching over 7 bases. This CDR3 spans 15 amino acids. Per germline, CDR1 SGHVS and CDR2 FNYEAQ. The trim removed 5 bases at V and 3 bases at J, leaving 4 bases unmatched. CDR3 sequence reads: CASSMRQGGANVLTF. Here the CDR3 DNA reads TGTGCCAGCAGCATGAGACAGGGTGGGGCCAACGTCCTGACTTTC.